The entry below describes one T cell receptor (beta chain). The target antigen is unknown. The CDR3 totals 15 residues. The germline CDR1 and CDR2 sequences are MNHNS and SASEGT. The entry originates in a study of monozygotic twins with inflammatory bowel disease. Whole-study findings and limits: Part of the variability in patient repertoires may have come from differing immunosuppressive treatments. People with IBD had fewer clonotypes in common with others than healthy twins did, especially with disease activity.

Incorporation of UMIs carrying a 6-nucleotide sample barcode was performed by template switching. TCRalpha and TCRbeta cDNA underwent two nested PCRs of around 15 and 9 cycles. TCRdb reworked the 5' RACE reads into one entry per CDR3 protein, no DNA. The sample's table shows approximately 100,000 distinct CDR3 sequences. Input material: blood. The J gene is TRBJ1-1, the V gene TRBV6-1; TCRdb's D call of TRBD1 is untestable without DNA. The receptor was isolated from a human donor with ulcerative colitis or Crohn's disease, or a healthy co-twin of an affected twin (not recorded which). The chain's CDR3 is CASSGPGSGNTEAFF.